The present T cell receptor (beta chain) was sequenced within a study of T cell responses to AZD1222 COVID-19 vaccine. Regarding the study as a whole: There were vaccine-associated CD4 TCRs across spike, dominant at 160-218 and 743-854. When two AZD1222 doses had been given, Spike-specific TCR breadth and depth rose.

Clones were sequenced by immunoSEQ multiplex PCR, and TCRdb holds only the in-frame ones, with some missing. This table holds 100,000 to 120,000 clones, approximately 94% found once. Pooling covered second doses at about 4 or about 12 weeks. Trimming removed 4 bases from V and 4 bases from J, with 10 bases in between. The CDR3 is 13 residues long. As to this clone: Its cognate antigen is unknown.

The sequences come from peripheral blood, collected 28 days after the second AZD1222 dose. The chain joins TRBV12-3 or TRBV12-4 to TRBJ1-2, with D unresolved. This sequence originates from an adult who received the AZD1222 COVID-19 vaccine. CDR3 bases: TGTGCCAGCAGTTGGTCACTGACCTATGGCTACACCTTC. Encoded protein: CASSWSLTYGYTF.